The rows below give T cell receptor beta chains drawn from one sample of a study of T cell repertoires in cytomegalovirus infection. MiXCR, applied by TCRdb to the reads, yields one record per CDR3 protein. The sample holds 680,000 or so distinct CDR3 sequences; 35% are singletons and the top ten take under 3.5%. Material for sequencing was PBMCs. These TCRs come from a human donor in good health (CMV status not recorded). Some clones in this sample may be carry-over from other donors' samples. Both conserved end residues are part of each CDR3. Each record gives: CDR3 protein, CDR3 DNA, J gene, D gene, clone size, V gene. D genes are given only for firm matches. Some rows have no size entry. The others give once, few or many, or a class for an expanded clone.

cdr3_aa: CASSSRDQPPHF
cdr3_nt: TGTGCCAGCAGCTCACGGGATCAGCCCCCGCATTTT
j_call: TRBJ1-5
d_call: .
clone_size: .
v_call: TRBV11-2

cdr3_aa: CASSEYRGRGWTKAFF
cdr3_nt: TGTGCCAGCAGCGAATACAGGGGCAGGGGGTGGACCAAAGCTTTCTTT
j_call: TRBJ1-1
d_call: TRBD1
clone_size: few
v_call: TRBV7-9

cdr3_aa: CASSLRTSIYEQFF
cdr3_nt: TGTGCCAGCAGCTTACGGACTAGTATCTATGAGCAGTTCTTC
j_call: TRBJ2-1
d_call: TRBD2
clone_size: many
v_call: TRBV7-2

cdr3_aa: CASSLGYSGSEFF
cdr3_nt: TGTGCCAGCAGTCTGGGGTATAGCGGGAGCGAGTTCTTC
j_call: TRBJ2-1
d_call: TRBD2
clone_size: many
v_call: TRBV7-2

cdr3_aa: CASSEGIQPQHF
cdr3_nt: TGTGCCAGCAGTGAAGGTATTCAGCCCCAGCATTTT
j_call: TRBJ1-5
d_call: .
clone_size: .
v_call: TRBV2

cdr3_aa: CAISDRESHGYTF
cdr3_nt: TGTGCCATCAGTGACCGGGAGTCCCATGGCTACACCTTC
j_call: TRBJ1-2
d_call: .
clone_size: .
v_call: TRBV10-3

cdr3_aa: CSARDAHSNQPQHF
cdr3_nt: TGCAGTGCTAGAGATGCGCACAGCAATCAGCCCCAGCATTTT
j_call: TRBJ1-5
d_call: .
clone_size: few
v_call: TRBV20-1

cdr3_aa: CASSGRGQRGTDTQYF
cdr3_nt: TGTGCCAGCAGTGGCCGGGGACAGAGAGGCACAGATACGCAGTATTTT
j_call: TRBJ2-3
d_call: TRBD1
clone_size: .
v_call: TRBV28

cdr3_aa: CASSTRMGARGELFF
cdr3_nt: TGTGCCAGTAGTACCAGGATGGGGGCGCGGGGGGAGCTGTTTTTT
j_call: TRBJ2-2
d_call: .
clone_size: few
v_call: TRBV19

cdr3_aa: CASSGASRYGYTF
cdr3_nt: TGTGCCAGCAGCGGGGCTTCCCGGTATGGCTACACCTTC
j_call: TRBJ1-2
d_call: .
clone_size: .
v_call: TRBV11-2

cdr3_aa: CASSLDGAGEQYF
cdr3_nt: TGCGCCAGCAGCTTGGACGGAGCAGGCGAGCAGTACTTC
j_call: TRBJ2-7
d_call: .
clone_size: .
v_call: TRBV5-1

cdr3_aa: CSASISYEQYF
cdr3_nt: TGCAGTGCCTCAATCTCCTACGAGCAGTACTTC
j_call: TRBJ2-7
d_call: .
clone_size: few
v_call: TRBV20-1

cdr3_aa: CASRGLVNTEAFF
cdr3_nt: TGTGCCAGCAGGGGACTCGTCAACACTGAAGCTTTCTTT
j_call: TRBJ1-1
d_call: .
clone_size: many
v_call: TRBV12-3/TRBV12-4

cdr3_aa: CAISATDRGQNEAFF
cdr3_nt: TGTGCCATCAGTGCGACAGACAGGGGGCAAAATGAAGCTTTCTTT
j_call: TRBJ1-1
d_call: TRBD1
clone_size: .
v_call: TRBV10-3

cdr3_aa: CASRFGWDLTWDYGYTF
cdr3_nt: TGCGCCAGCAGGTTCGGATGGGACCTCACCTGGGACTATGGCTACACCTTC
j_call: TRBJ1-2
d_call: .
clone_size: .
v_call: TRBV5-1

cdr3_aa: CASSLGPPNYGYTF
cdr3_nt: TGTGCCAGCAGCTTAGGTCCTCCAAACTATGGCTACACCTTC
j_call: TRBJ1-2
d_call: .
clone_size: few
v_call: TRBV11-2

cdr3_aa: CASGLRYEQYF
cdr3_nt: TGTGCCAGTGGCCTCCGCTACGAGCAGTACTTC
j_call: TRBJ2-7
d_call: .
clone_size: .
v_call: TRBV12-3/TRBV12-4

cdr3_aa: CASSTGTHNLDTQYF
cdr3_nt: TGTGCCAGCAGCACCGGGACCCATAATCTGGATACGCAGTATTTT
j_call: TRBJ2-3
d_call: .
clone_size: .
v_call: TRBV11-1

cdr3_aa: CASSLLNARGYTF
cdr3_nt: TGTGCCAGCAGCTTGCTAAACGCTAGGGGCTACACCTTC
j_call: TRBJ1-2
d_call: .
clone_size: many
v_call: TRBV7-2

cdr3_aa: CASSSLGQGAYEQYF
cdr3_nt: TGTGCCAGCAGTTCATTAGGACAGGGGGCCTACGAGCAGTACTTC
j_call: TRBJ2-7
d_call: TRBD1
clone_size: few
v_call: TRBV28

cdr3_aa: CASSYSSRPYEQYF
cdr3_nt: TGTGCCAGCAGTTACTCGTCCAGACCCTACGAGCAGTACTTC
j_call: TRBJ2-7
d_call: .
clone_size: few
v_call: TRBV6-5

cdr3_aa: CASSFGGGRSSYEQYF
cdr3_nt: TGTGCCAGCAGTTTCGGAGGGGGCAGGAGCTCCTACGAGCAGTACTTC
j_call: TRBJ2-7
d_call: .
clone_size: .
v_call: TRBV28

cdr3_aa: CASSDPRAGGTDTQYF
cdr3_nt: TGTGCCAGCAGTGACCCTCGAGCGGGGGGCACAGATACGCAGTATTTT
j_call: TRBJ2-3
d_call: TRBD2
clone_size: .
v_call: TRBV12-3/TRBV12-4

cdr3_aa: CASSLILGRGGNSPLHF
cdr3_nt: TGTGCCAGCAGTTTGATTCTCGGCAGGGGAGGCAATTCACCCCTCCACTTT
j_call: TRBJ1-6
d_call: .
clone_size: few
v_call: TRBV28

cdr3_aa: CASSFGAGRGAYNEQFF
cdr3_nt: TGTGCCAGCAGCTTCGGGGCCGGGCGGGGGGCATACAATGAGCAGTTCTTC
j_call: TRBJ2-1
d_call: TRBD2
clone_size: many
v_call: TRBV7-2

cdr3_aa: CATGLAGYNANEQFF
cdr3_nt: TGTGCCACCGGACTAGCGGGTTATAATGCGAATGAGCAGTTCTTC
j_call: TRBJ2-1
d_call: TRBD2
clone_size: .
v_call: TRBV24-1

cdr3_aa: CASTLRSTGGYGYTF
cdr3_nt: TGTGCCAGCACCCTTCGATCGACAGGAGGATATGGCTACACCTTC
j_call: TRBJ1-2
d_call: .
clone_size: .
v_call: TRBV27

cdr3_aa: CASSPLAWRENIQYF
cdr3_nt: TGTGCCAGCTCACCACTAGCCTGGCGGGAGAACATTCAGTACTTC
j_call: TRBJ2-4
d_call: TRBD2
clone_size: few
v_call: TRBV18

cdr3_aa: CASSVNRVNGYTF
cdr3_nt: TGTGCCAGTAGTGTGAATCGAGTTAATGGCTACACCTTC
j_call: TRBJ1-2
d_call: .
clone_size: many
v_call: TRBV19

cdr3_aa: CASISRGNNEQFF
cdr3_nt: TGTGCCAGCATTTCTCGGGGGAACAATGAGCAGTTCTTC
j_call: TRBJ2-1
d_call: .
clone_size: .
v_call: TRBV12-3/TRBV12-4

cdr3_aa: CASTQVTSGGGTDTQYF
cdr3_nt: TGTGCCAGCACTCAGGTGACTAGCGGGGGGGGCACAGATACGCAGTATTTT
j_call: TRBJ2-3
d_call: TRBD2
clone_size: .
v_call: TRBV12-3/TRBV12-4

cdr3_aa: CASSPLPTAQETQYF
cdr3_nt: TGTGCCAGCTCACCACTCCCAACGGCCCAAGAGACCCAGTACTTC
j_call: TRBJ2-5
d_call: .
clone_size: .
v_call: TRBV18

cdr3_aa: CASSQELQGVPPWQFF
cdr3_nt: TGCGCCAGCAGCCAAGAGTTACAGGGGGTACCCCCTTGGCAGTTCTTC
j_call: TRBJ2-1
d_call: TRBD1
clone_size: .
v_call: TRBV4-1